The 8 T cell receptor beta chains in this list originate from one sample, sequenced in a study of PD-1 blockade in mismatch repair-deficient tumors. Some clones are missing from TCRdb's copy, which holds only in-frame ones; the method was immunoSEQ multiplex PCR. The sample lists some 19,000 clones, over 70% occurring once. Material: PBMCs, obtained 52 weeks after starting pembrolizumab. These receptors came from an adult with mismatch repair-deficient cancer.

The V and J genes are TRBV4-2 and TRBJ2-3, with 8 bases aligning to TRBD1. V trimming: 1 base; J trimming: 5 bases; junction bases outside the gene matches: 2. The CDR3 is 14 residues long. Germline lookup yields CDR1 LGHNA and CDR2 YNFKEQ. Here the CDR3 DNA reads TGTGCCAGCAGCCAAGCCAGGGGGCAAGATACGCAGTATTTT. Translated, it gives CASSQARGQDTQYF.

The rearrangement uses TRBV19 and TRBJ1-2, with 7 positions matching TRBD1. Trimming took 3 bases from V and 3 from J; bases not matched to a gene: 10. The CDR3 totals 16 residues. Germline loops: CDR1 LNHDA, CDR2 SQIVND (reference sequence). The CDR3 region has the DNA TGTGCCAGTAGTATTTATAGGGGGCGCGCGGACTATGGCTACACCTTC. It specifies CASSIYRGRADYGYTF.

The chain employs TRBV2 and TRBJ1-5, with TRBD1 identical over 8 bases. The CDR3 consists of 15 residues. Looked up from germline, CDR1 is SNHLY and CDR2 is FYNNEI. V was pared by 3 bases and J by 9 bases, with 10 bases of the junction left unmatched. For the CDR3, the DNA is TGTGCCAGCAGTGACGGACAGGGCCCAAGTCGGCCCCAGCATTTT. This gives the protein CASSDGQGPSRPQHF.

This chain links TRBV9 with TRBJ2-1; tentatively, D is TRBD1 (6 bases). V shed 4 bases and J shed 0 bases, with 14 bases lying between them. CDR3 length equals 16 residues. The V gene's germline CDR1 is SGDLS and CDR2 YYNGEE. This CDR3 reads CASSPQGSVSYNEQFF. Here the CDR3 DNA reads TGTGCCAGCAGCCCCCAGGGGTCTGTCTCCTACAATGAGCAGTTCTTC.

The rearrangement uses TRBV2 and TRBJ2-7; TRBD2 aligns across 8 bases. The CDR3 is 15 residues long. J was trimmed by 7 bases and V by 5 bases; bases with no gene match: 13. The germline CDR1 and CDR2 sequences are SNHLY and FYNNEI. The CDR3 here is CASSPTAGVNYEQYF. CDR3 nucleotides: TGTGCCAGCAGTCCCACAGCGGGAGTGAATTATGAGCAGTACTTC.

This rearrangement joins TRBV9 to TRBJ2-2; TRBD2 matches 9 bases. Per the germline V gene, CDR1 is SGDLS and CDR2 is YYNGEE. V dropped 0 bases and J dropped 5; count of bases not matched to a gene: 11. This CDR3 spans 18 amino acids. Here the CDR3 DNA reads TGTGCCAGCAGCGTAGGTCTCAGCGGGAGGATTGGGACCGGGGAGCTGTTTTTT. The encoded protein is CASSVGLSGRIGTGELFF.

This clone has just one count. The rearrangement links TRBV5-5 to TRBJ1-1; no clear D gene. Germline V gene sequence: CDR1 SGHKS, CDR2 YYEKEE (reference sequence). The CDR3 has 13 amino acids. V was shortened by 4 bases and J by 5 bases, with 12 bases between the two germline ends. The CDR3 here is CASSRAPGTEAFF. For the CDR3, the DNA is TGTGCCAGCAGCCGGGCCCCGGGGACTGAAGCTTTCTTT. The entire variable domain, with the rest obtained from reference TRBV5-5 and TRBJ1-1, is as follows: DAGVTQSPTHLIKTRGQQVTLRCSPISGHKSVSWYQQVLGQGPQFIFQYYEKEERGRGNFPDRFSARQFPNYSSELNVNALLLGDSALYLCASSRAPGTEAFFGQGTRLTVV.

This clone came up once. The genes are TRBV11-2 and TRBJ2-3; 12 bases fit TRBD2. This CDR3 comprises 15 residues. The V gene's germline CDR1 is SGHAT and CDR2 FQNNGV. V shed 3 bases, J shed 6 bases, and the junction held 4 bases outside the gene matches. CDR3 in DNA: TGTGCCAGCAGCTTTTTGACTAGCGGGAGTGATACGCAGTATTTT. This codes for CASSFLTSGSDTQYF.